The 14 T cell receptor beta chains listed next were all sequenced from one sample in a study of T cells after posttransplantation cyclophosphamide. Produced via immunoSEQ multiplex PCR; TCRdb's table is partial and in-frame only. Listed for the sample are about 24,000 clones, none seen a single time. Sequencing was carried out using PBMCs. The receptors originated from a woman aged 55 to 70 in good health, CMV-negative, and a related stem cell transplant donor.

This chain links TRBV6-5 with TRBJ1-3; D is possibly TRBD1 (5 bases). This CDR3 region has 15 residues. Germline V gene sequence: CDR1 MNHEY, CDR2 SVGAGI. V shed 7 bases and J shed 0 bases, with 13 bases lying between them. CDR3: CASMRQRDSGNTIYF. In nucleotides, the CDR3 is TGTGCCAGCATGAGACAGCGTGACTCTGGAAACACCATATATTTT.

This clone was recorded many times. The rearrangement uses TRBV29-1 and TRBJ1-1; 8 bases are a match to TRBD1. The CDR3 consists of 14 residues. Germline CDR1 reads SQVTM; CDR2 reads ANQGSEA. V gave up 3 bases and J gave up 6 bases; unmatched junction bases: 9. The CDR3 region has the DNA TGCAGCGTTGAGGCGCGGCAGGGGGCGGCTGAAGCTTTCTTT. Encoded protein: CSVEARQGAAEAFF.

In its sample, this clone was seen many times. The rearrangement joins TRBV5-6 to TRBJ2-1, with TRBD1 matching over 8 bases. Germline CDR1 reads SGHDT; CDR2 reads YYEEEE. Germline trimming cut 1 base from V and 7 bases from J; bases unmatched to any gene: 13. The CDR3 extends over 17 amino acids. CDR3 in DNA: TGTGCCAGCAGCTTGAAAGGACAGGGCGAAGGGAGAAATGAGCAGTTCTTC. Translation gives CASSLKGQGEGRNEQFF. Drawing the rest from reference TRBV5-6 and TRBJ2-1, the complete variable domain is DAGVTQSPTHLIKTRGQQVTLRCSPKSGHDTVSWYQQALGQGPQFIFQYYEEEERQRGNFPDRFSGHQFPNYSSELNVNALLLGDSALYLCASSLKGQGEGRNEQFFGPGTRLTVL.

This clone was detected ten times or more. The V call is TRBV19, the J call TRBJ1-2; 8 nucleotides line up with TRBD1. The germline V gene has CDR1 LNHDA and CDR2 SQIVND (reference sequence). The CDR3 has 15 residues. The trim removed 6 bases at V and 6 bases at J, leaving 12 bases unmatched. CDR3 sequence reads: CASRMGQALRDGYTF. The CDR3 region has the DNA TGTGCCAGTAGAATGGGACAGGCCCTAAGGGATGGCTACACCTTC.

CDR3 amino acids: CSVGASVYEQYF. In nucleotides, the CDR3 is TGCAGCGTTGGGGCTAGCGTATACGAGCAGTACTTC. The chain couples TRBV29-1 to TRBJ2-7; a weak D match, TRBD2 (6 bases). Deletions cut 4 bases from V and 4 bases from J, with 11 bases between. The CDR3 spans 12 residues. Germline loops: CDR1 SQVTM, CDR2 ANQGSEA.

This clone showed up many times. The chain combines TRBV14 with TRBJ1-5; 9 nucleotides line up with TRBD1. CDR3 length: 14 residues. Germline V gene lookup returns CDR1 SGHDN and CDR2 FVKESK. V was clipped by 9 bases and J by 4 bases; unmatched bases: 7. DNA of the CDR3: TGTGCCAGTAAGGGACAGGGCCCTAATCAGCCCCAGCATTTT. It codes for CASKGQGPNQPQHF.

This clone was detected a few times. This chain joins TRBV18 and TRBJ2-4, with TRBD1 identical over 7 bases. V lost 5 bases and J lost 4; bases outside the gene matches: 8. The CDR3 length is 15 residues. Germline V lookup: CDR1 KGHSH, CDR2 LQKENI. The CDR3 region is CASSSDRTSKNIQYF. In nucleotides, the CDR3 is TGTGCCAGCTCATCGGACAGGACCTCAAAAAACATTCAGTACTTC.

This clone was recorded many times. The chain employs TRBV9 and TRBJ2-5; TRBD2 matches at 9 bases. Trimming removed 4 bases from V and 0 bases from J; junction bases left unmatched: 10. This CDR3 spans 17 amino acids. In germline, CDR1 is SGDLS, CDR2 YYNGEE. The CDR3 loop is CASSTSPSGAYQETQYF. The DNA of the CDR3 is TGTGCCAGCAGCACCTCTCCTAGCGGGGCGTACCAAGAGACCCAGTACTTC.

This clone has ten or more counts. This chain connects TRBV30 to TRBJ1-2, with 9 bases aligning to TRBD1. Germline V CDR1 and CDR2: GTSNPN, SVGIG (reference sequence). V lost 4 bases, J lost 4 bases, and 7 bases stayed unmatched. CDR3 length: 14 residues. The CDR3 coding sequence is TGTGCCTGGAATCAACAGGGGGCATTCTATGGCTACACCTTC. It yields the protein CAWNQQGAFYGYTF.

The rearrangement links TRBV29-1 to TRBJ2-7; TRBD2 agrees at 8 bases. Germline V gene sequence: CDR1 SQVTM, CDR2 ANQGSEA. V lost 4 bases and J lost 3; bases outside the gene matches: 2. This CDR3 is 12 amino acids long. The chain's CDR3 is CSVGGGLYEQYV. Here the CDR3 DNA reads TGCAGCGTTGGCGGGGGGCTCTACGAGCAGTACGTC.

The chain employs TRBV7-8 and TRBJ2-7, with 14 bases identical to TRBD2. The length of the CDR3 is 17 residues. V lost 1 base and J lost 3; bases outside the gene matches: 5. Germline CDR1 reads SGHVS; CDR2 reads FQNEAQ. The CDR3 region has the DNA TGTGCCAGCAGCTTAGAAGCGACTAGCGGGGGGGTCTACGAGCAGTACGTC. Translated, it gives CASSLEATSGGVYEQYV.

This clone was detected many times. The V call is TRBV7-9, the J call TRBJ1-2, with TRBD1 identical over 7 bases. The ends lost 6 bases at V and 4 bases at J; junction bases unmatched: 2. Germline V gene data show CDR1 as SEHNR and CDR2 as FQNEAQ (reference sequence). CDR3 length: 12 residues. The CDR3 coding sequence is TGTGCCAGCAGTTGGGACAGCTATGGCTACACCTTC. Translating it yields CASSWDSYGYTF.

There are many counts of this clone. Here the CDR3 reads CASSTQGSEAFF. In nucleotides, the CDR3 is TGTGCCAGCAGCACGCAGGGGTCTGAAGCTTTCTTT. The genes are TRBV5-4 and TRBJ1-1, with D perhaps TRBD1 (6 bases). V lost 4 bases, J lost 6 bases, and 10 bases lay in between. The CDR3 runs 12 residues. The germline gives CDR1 SGHNT, CDR2 YYREEE (reference sequence).

This clone appeared many times. V is TRBV6-6 and J is TRBJ2-2; 8 nucleotides align to TRBD1. Germline V gives CDR1 MNHNY, CDR2 SVGAGI (reference sequence). With 8 bases clipped from V and 4 bases from J, the junction kept 12 bases outside the gene matches. The CDR3 has 16 amino acids. The CDR3 DNA sequence: TGTGCCAGCGGACAGGGACCCCCTCGGGGCACCGGGGAGCTGTTTTTT. Residues: CASGQGPPRGTGELFF.